The 28 T cell receptor beta chains presented below share a single source sample, sequenced in a study of T cells in Graves' hyperthyroidism and ophthalmopathy. RNA transcripts gave rise to amplified TCR beta CDR3 regions. Initially, a first-round RT-PCR of the TCR CDR3 employed the HTBI primer set. TCRdb passed the multiplex PCR reads through MiXCR, listing each CDR3 protein once. The data contain approximately 490,000 distinct CDR3 sequences, 22% of them singletons. The source material was blood. The receptors stem from a woman aged 70 to 79 with Graves' ophthalmopathy.

The chain has TRBV28 and TRBJ1-3; D might be TRBD1 (5 bases). Trimming shortened V by 3 bases and J by 0 bases, and 9 bases separated the two germline ends. The CDR3 has 15 residues. Germline CDR1 is MDHEN and CDR2 is SYDVKM. The CDR3 is CASSLGHPSGNTIYF. CDR3 in DNA: TGTGCCAGCAGTTTGGGGCACCCCTCTGGAAACACCATATATTTT.

There are many counts of this clonotype. The chain couples TRBV11-2 to TRBJ2-7; no clear D gene. The CDR3 is made up of 11 amino acids. The V and J ends lost 1 base and 5 bases respectively, with 3 bases between them. Germline V gene data show CDR1 as SGHAT and CDR2 as FQNNGV. In DNA form, the CDR3 reads TGTGCCAGCAGCTTAGCAAACGAGCAGTACTTC. This encodes CASSLANEQYF.

This rearrangement joins TRBV29-1 to TRBJ1-4; a possible D gene is TRBD1 (6 bases). Germline V gives CDR1 SQVTM, CDR2 ANQGSEA. V dropped 7 bases and J dropped 5 bases, with 14 bases sitting between them. This CDR3 contains 13 residues. The CDR3 coding sequence is TGCAGCGGCCGGGGGGCGCCGAATGAAAAACTGTTTTTT. The encoded protein is CSGRGAPNEKLFF.

This clonotype was seen only a few times. The rearrangement links TRBV5-1 to TRBJ1-4, with D possibly matching TRBD1 (5 bases). The germline V and J ends were trimmed by 0 bases and 8 bases, with 11 bases remaining between them. The germline V gene has CDR1 SGHRS and CDR2 YFSETQ. The CDR3 contains 14 residues. CDR3: CASSLDGAREKLFF. Written as DNA, the CDR3 is TGCGCCAGCAGCTTGGATGGGGCACGGGAAAAACTGTTTTTT.

V gene TRBV10-3 combines with J gene TRBJ2-5; TRBD2 aligns across 7 bases. CDR3 length: 15 amino acids. CDR1 and CDR2 from the germline V gene are ENHRY and SYGVKD. J was trimmed by 5 bases and V by 0 bases; bases with no gene match: 6. The CDR3 loop is CAISESGGVAETQYF. The CDR3 nucleotides read TGTGCCATCAGTGAGTCGGGGGGGGTGGCCGAGACCCAGTACTTC.

This clonotype was picked up a small number of times. The CDR3: CASSIAPGRYEQFF. The CDR3 DNA follows: TGTGCCAGTAGTATAGCCCCGGGTCGTTATGAGCAGTTCTTC. The J gene is TRBJ2-1, the V gene TRBV19; D ambiguous. Trimming left V 1 base short and J 8 bases short, with 12 bases between. CDR1 LNHDA and CDR2 SQIVND come from the germline V gene (reference sequence). The CDR3 spans 14 residues.

In this sample, this clonotype turned up many times. The genes are TRBV3-1 and TRBJ2-5; weak D call: TRBD2 (5 bases). The germline V and J ends were trimmed by 1 base and 0 bases, with 12 bases remaining between them. Germline CDR1 LGHDT, CDR2 YNNKEL (reference sequence). The CDR3 is 16 amino acids. The DNA for the CDR3 is TGTGCCAGCAGCCAAGGGGCCGGACTGTACCAAGAGACCCAGTACTTC. Amino acids: CASSQGAGLYQETQYF.

Ten or more counts support this clonotype. The J gene is TRBJ2-1, the V gene TRBV6-2 or TRBV6-3; 8 bases map to TRBD1. The V gene's germline CDR1 is MNHEY and CDR2 SVGEGT. J gave up 9 bases and V 5 bases, and 9 bases lay outside the gene matches. CDR3 size: 14 residues. This CDR3 reads CASSNGQGRSEQFF. CDR3 coding DNA: TGTGCCAGCAGTAACGGACAGGGACGTAGTGAGCAGTTCTTC.

The rearrangement uses TRBV12-3 or TRBV12-4 and TRBJ2-1; weak D call: TRBD2 (6 bases). The V end was cut by 5 bases, the J end by 5 bases, with 16 bases between. The CDR3 extends over 15 amino acids. The CDR3 spells CASSPQTSSHNEQFF. The CDR3 nucleotides are TGTGCCAGCAGTCCCCAGACTAGTTCCCACAATGAGCAGTTCTTC.

There are many counts of this clonotype. V usage is TRBV11-2 and J usage is TRBJ1-1, with D tentatively TRBD1 (5 bases). Germline CDR1 is SGHAT and CDR2 is FQNNGV. The V end lost 1 base, the J end lost 5 bases, and 8 bases lay between the germline ends. This CDR3 comprises 13 residues. The CDR3 DNA reads TGTGCCAGCAGCTTAGTACGGGGGACTGAAGCTTTCTTT. Translated: CASSLVRGTEAFF.

This clonotype showed up many times. This rearrangement joins TRBV30 to TRBJ1-2; no firm D call. CDR1 is GTSNPN, CDR2 SVGIG, per germline (reference sequence). V shed 1 base and J shed 10 bases, with 19 bases lying between them. This CDR3 has 14 residues. The CDR3 nucleotides read TGTGCCTGGAGTGAAGTAGGTGCAGCGTTCTTCTACACCTTC. Translated: CAWSEVGAAFFYTF.

In this sample, this clonotype turned up many times. V and J are TRBV7-2 and TRBJ2-1; 12 bases fit TRBD2. Germline values: CDR1 SGHTA, CDR2 FQGNSA. J gave up 7 bases and V 4 bases, and 8 bases lay outside the gene matches. This CDR3 spans 16 amino acids. CDR3 in DNA: TGTGCCAGCAGCTCTACCCTAGCGGGAGGGTTAAATGAGCAGTTCTTC. Its protein product is CASSSTLAGGLNEQFF.

This clonotype was counted many times. The V and J genes are TRBV11-2 and TRBJ2-7, with TRBD2 as a possible D gene (6 bases). The V gene's germline CDR1 is SGHAT and CDR2 FQNNGV. The CDR3 consists of 17 residues. V lost 2 bases and J lost 6, with 23 bases in between. CDR3 nucleotide sequence: TGTGCCAGCAGCTTATCATCAACTGATCGTGGGAGGTCCGAGCAGTACTTC. This sequence encodes CASSLSSTDRGRSEQYF.

This chain uses TRBV3-1 with TRBJ1-1; no clear D gene. The V gene lost 0 bases and the J gene lost 6 bases, with 8 bases spanning the gap. The CDR3 runs to 13 residues. CDR1 is LGHDT, CDR2 YNNKEL, per germline (reference sequence). CDR3 sequence reads: CASSQDGHSEAFF. In nucleotides, the CDR3 is TGTGCCAGCAGCCAAGATGGGCACTCTGAAGCTTTCTTT.

The chain is built from TRBV30 and TRBJ2-3, with 9 bases lining up with TRBD1. The CDR3 contains 15 residues. V was pared by 4 bases and J by 2 bases, with 7 bases of the junction left unmatched. Germline CDR1 GTSNPN, CDR2 SVGIG (reference sequence). CDR3 in DNA: TGTGCCTGGATCCCGGGGACAGGGTCCACAGATACGCAGTATTTT. As protein: CAWIPGTGSTDTQYF.

This clonotype was counted a few times. The chain employs TRBV28 and TRBJ1-2; a possible D gene is TRBD1 (5 bases). V was trimmed by 6 bases and J by 4 bases, leaving 18 bases between them. CDR1 MDHEN and CDR2 SYDVKM come from the germline V gene. The length of the CDR3 is 15 residues. CDR3 coding DNA: TGTGCCAGCAGACCCCGGGACGTACGAAGCTATGGCTACACCTTC. Residues: CASRPRDVRSYGYTF.

There are many counts of this clonotype. The J gene is TRBJ1-1, the V gene TRBV15; D gene unclear. CDR3 size: 14 residues. Trimming removed 0 bases from V and 1 base from J, with 6 bases in between. Germline CDR1 and CDR2: LNHNV and YYDKDF (reference sequence). CDR3 nucleotides: TGTGCCACCAGCAGAGATCCCGGGAACACTGAAGCTTTCTTT. Translating it yields CATSRDPGNTEAFF.

This clonotype was detected only a few times. As DNA, the CDR3 is TGTGCCAGCAGGGACCTCATCCGCACCGGGGAGCTGTTTTTT. This encodes CASRDLIRTGELFF. This chain links TRBV12-3 or TRBV12-4 with TRBJ2-2, with D unresolved. Trimming removed 6 bases at V and 4 bases at J, with 12 bases between. The CDR3 has 14 amino acids.

This clonotype was observed a handful of times. This chain links TRBV20-1 with TRBJ2-3; D might be TRBD2 (5 bases). Germline loops: CDR1 DFQATT, CDR2 SNEGSKA (reference sequence). The CDR3 sequence is 16 residues long. Trimming removed 7 bases from V and 0 bases from J, with 20 bases in between. CDR3 sequence: CSGGKQSGSSTDTQYF. The CDR3 nucleotides are TGCAGTGGTGGAAAACAGTCGGGATCCAGCACAGATACGCAGTATTTT.

This clonotype was seen a handful of times. This chain joins TRBV7-9 and TRBJ2-7; 10 positions match TRBD2. V gave up 5 bases and J gave up 4 bases; unmatched junction bases: 11. The CDR3 runs to 16 residues. Per germline, CDR1 SEHNR and CDR2 FQNEAQ (reference sequence). As DNA, the CDR3 is TGTGCCAGCAGCGTCCTTACTAGCGGGATGCGGTACGAGCAGTACTTC. Residues: CASSVLTSGMRYEQYF.

This sequence joins TRBV12-3 or TRBV12-4 and TRBJ1-1; D remains ambiguous. Trimming left V 6 bases short and J 1 base short, with 15 bases between. This CDR3 comprises 15 residues. The CDR3, as DNA: TGTGCCAGCAGCTCTCGACCCGGCTCGAACACTGAAGCTTTCTTT. Translation: CASSSRPGSNTEAFF.

This clonotype was seen more than once but under ten times. The rearrangement links TRBV6-1 to TRBJ1-6, with D maybe TRBD1 (6 bases). Per germline, CDR1 MNHNS and CDR2 SASEGT. The CDR3 is 16 amino acids. V lost 1 base and J lost 6, with 13 bases in between. The CDR3 region has the DNA TGTGCCAGCAGTGAAGGGGCAGGGGTTCGTAATTCACCCCTCCACTTT. Encoded protein: CASSEGAGVRNSPLHF.

This clonotype came up a few times. The genes are TRBV12-3 or TRBV12-4 and TRBJ2-7; possible D gene TRBD1, 6 bases. The CDR3 consists of 14 residues. V lost 5 bases to trimming and J lost 6 bases, with 17 bases between them. The DNA for the CDR3 is TGTGCCAGCAGTCAAGGGGACACTCCCCGCGAGCAGTACTTC. Amino acids: CASSQGDTPREQYF.

This clonotype was counted ten times or more. The DNA for the CDR3 is TGTGCTAGTGGTTTGACAACCTACGAGCAGTACTTC. Encoded protein: CASGLTTYEQYF. J is TRBJ2-7 and V is TRBV12-5; D is unresolved. The CDR3 loop spans 12 amino acids. The V and J ends lost 2 bases and 2 bases respectively, with 4 bases between them. Germline lookup yields CDR1 LGHNT and CDR2 FRNRAP. Looking up the rest from reference TRBV12-5 and TRBJ2-7 gives the full variable domain: DARVTQTPRHKVTEMGQEVTMRCQPILGHNTVFWYRQTMMQGLELLAYFRNRAPLDDSGMPKDRFSAEMPDATLATLKIQPSEPRDSAVYFCASGLTTYEQYFGPGTRLTVT.

The rearrangement uses TRBV19 and TRBJ2-2; unclear D gene. Trimming pared 9 bases from V and 1 base from J, leaving 9 bases between. From germline, CDR1 is LNHDA and CDR2 SQIVND (reference sequence). The CDR3 is made up of 13 amino acids. The DNA for the CDR3 is TGTGCCAGCCAACCCCTGAACACCGGGGAGCTGTTTTTT. This codes for CASQPLNTGELFF.

This clonotype was counted a few times. CDR3 amino acids: CASSLTVSYNEQFF. The CDR3 DNA reads TGTGCCAGCAGTTTAACAGTCTCCTACAATGAGCAGTTCTTC. The J gene is TRBJ2-1, the V gene TRBV27, with D uncertain. CDR3 length: 14 amino acids. Germline-derived CDR1 and CDR2 are MNHEY and SMNVEV (reference sequence). V was pared by 2 bases and J by 0 bases, with 5 bases between.

This clonotype was recorded many times. The chain recombines TRBV7-2 with TRBJ1-2, with D perhaps TRBD1 (6 bases). CDR1 is SGHTA, CDR2 FQGNSA, per germline. V was clipped by 0 bases and J by 4 bases, with 12 bases between them. The CDR3 covers 15 residues. The CDR3 sequence: CASSLARNRAYGYTF. The CDR3 DNA follows: TGTGCCAGCAGCTTAGCGAGGAACAGGGCCTATGGCTACACCTTC.

The rearrangement joins TRBV7-2 to TRBJ2-7; D may be TRBD1 or TRBD2 (5 bases each). V was clipped by 1 base and J by 0 bases, with 10 bases between them. Germline V gene data show CDR1 as SGHTA and CDR2 as FQGNSA. This CDR3 region has 15 residues. The DNA for the CDR3 is TGTGCCAGCAGCTTAGTCGGGACGGCCTCCTACGAGCAGTACTTC. Amino acids: CASSLVGTASYEQYF.